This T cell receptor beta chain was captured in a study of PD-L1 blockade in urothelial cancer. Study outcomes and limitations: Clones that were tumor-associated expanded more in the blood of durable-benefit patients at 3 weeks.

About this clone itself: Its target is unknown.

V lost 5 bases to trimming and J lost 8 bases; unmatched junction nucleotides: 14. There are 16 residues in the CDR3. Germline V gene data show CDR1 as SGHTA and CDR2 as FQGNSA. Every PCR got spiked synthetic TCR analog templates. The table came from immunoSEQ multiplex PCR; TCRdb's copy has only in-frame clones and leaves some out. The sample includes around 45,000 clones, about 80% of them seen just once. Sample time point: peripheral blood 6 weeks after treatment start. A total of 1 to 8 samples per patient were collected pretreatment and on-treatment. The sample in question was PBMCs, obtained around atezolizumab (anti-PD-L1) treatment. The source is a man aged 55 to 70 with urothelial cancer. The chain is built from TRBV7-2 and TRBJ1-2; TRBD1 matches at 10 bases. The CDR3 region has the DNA TGTGCCAGCAGCCCCTGGGCGATGACAGGGGGCGCGGGCTACACCTTC. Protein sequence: CASSPWAMTGGAGYTF.